A single T cell receptor beta chain is shown here with its context. Which antigen it targets is not known. Nothing much larger sits one base from this clone, and base qualities are not available. This entry comes from a study of glioma-infiltrating T cells listed by TCRdb under 2016. About the investigation overall: Low-grade gliomas were represented by WHO grade II oligodendrogliomas or astrocytomas, and glioblastomas were represented by WHO grade IV tumors that were sampled at initial rather than recurrent diagnosis. Each tissue-infiltrating repertoire was compared with the same patient's peripheral blood repertoire to measure divergence between tissue and blood T-cell populations. The paired cohort was made up of three low-grade glioma patients, eight or nine primary glioblastoma patients and three non-glioma patients who contributed non-neoplastic brain tissue. TCR alpha- and beta-chain repertoires were sequenced from glioma tissue, non-neoplastic brain tissue and matched peripheral blood mononuclear cells. Before surgery, glioma patients were given dexamethasone for six or fewer days. Blood libraries targeted about 4.5- to 11-fold sequencing coverage of around 950,000 peripheral T cells.

Cut back by 2 bases and 5 bases, the V and J ends lie 14 bases apart. CDR1 SGHRS and CDR2 YFSETQ are derived from the germline V gene. From its cysteine to its phenylalanine, the CDR3 spans 15 amino acids. Just CDR3 DNA is preserved here, 45 bases in frame from base 1. The iRepertoire nested amplicon-rescue multiplex PCR (arm-PCR) platform was used to amplify TCR alpha and beta CDR3 regions from RNA. For one-step reverse transcription and amplification, roughly 85-400 ng of tissue mRNA or PBMC total RNA was used as input. After bead purification, a secondary multiplex PCR added Illumina adapters, and libraries were gel-purified between 200 and 400 bp. Demultiplexing relied on internal 6-nucleotide barcodes carried by the libraries. Libraries were sequenced on an Illumina MiSeq with 2x220 or 2x250 nucleotide paired-end reads. As for how the authors treated the data: Paired reads were merged using FLASH 1.2.11 and aligned with BWA-MEM to the GRCh37 human genome, and TRA and TRB reads were then extracted. V and J assignment used an IMGT-derived reference of cassette sequences and CDR3 motifs that included pseudogenes. Reads were translated in three frames, and productive CDR3s were defined as those with a C...FGXG motif and no stop codons. Clonotypes were defined as unique combinations of V-J cassette pair and CDR3 amino acid sequence. Filtering of reads was based on Hamming distance, with the threshold set by the sequence error rate of each sample in mapped regions. TCRdb's own reprocessing of the public reads used fastp at Q25 and MiXCR and kept productive beta chains. Here each entry gathers all rows of one CDR3 protein and keeps the most common genes and DNA. None of the V and J calls come from the authors' own analysis; TCRdb made them. In this sample the table shows a few hundred thousand distinct CDR3 sequences, roughly two fifths of which occur a single time. 12% of the sample is in the top ten clones.

Immediately after resection, surgical brain or tumor specimens were cryofrozen in liquid nitrogen, and peripheral blood cells were collected at the same time. Results the study describes overall, beyond this receptor: Patients with low tissue-blood divergence were marked by a signature set of shared blood CDR3 motifs, and this signature set was depleted in highly divergent patients. VJ-independent divergence between tissue and blood was found to be below expectation in non-neoplastic patients but above expectation in all gliomas, particularly low-grade gliomas. Tissue and blood shared very few CDR3 sequences, a result attributed to high CDR3 diversity and limited sampling. The group comparisons were based on small numbers of patients: three non-neoplastic, three low-grade glioma and several glioblastoma patients.

The receptor was derived from a human donor with low-grade glioma or glioblastoma, undergoing nonglioma brain surgery, or in good health (not recorded which). Sequenced: glioma tissue, nonneoplastic brain tissue, or PBMCs (not recorded which). Here the chain combines TRBV5-1 and TRBJ2-1, with TRBD2 perhaps the D gene, on 7 matching bases. CDR3 region: CASSLRGRGDNEQFF. The sequenced DNA is TGCGCCAGCAGCTTACGTGGGAGGGGGGACAATGAGCAGTTCTTC.